The source of this TCR beta chain is a study of breast tumors, draining lymph nodes, adjacent tissues. Findings and limits, study-wide: Luminal-like breast cancer showed significantly greater tumor-nontumor repertoire similarity than basal-like breast cancer did. The lymph node origin of tumor T cells was framed as consistent with a hypothesis, not demonstrated.

TCRdb re-called the multiplex PCR reads with MiXCR, one entry per CDR3 protein. Seen here are around 130,000 distinct CDR3 sequences, about 30% observed once, and the top ten hold around 2.5%. Breast cancer patients provided tissue from their axillary draining lymph nodes. This clonotype was seen many times. What it binds is not known. The germline gives CDR1 MNHEY, CDR2 SVGAGI. The CDR3 consists of 13 residues. With 5 bases clipped from V and 3 bases from J, the junction kept 3 bases outside the gene matches. This clonotype was obtained from a female donor with breast cancer. Some clones in this sample may be carry-over from other donors' samples. The chain is built from TRBV6-5 and TRBJ2-7, with 8 bases identical to TRBD1. Sequencing was performed on axillary lymph node tissue. CDR3 region: CASSRQGFYEQYF. The CDR3 region has the DNA TGTGCCAGCAGTAGACAGGGGTTCTACGAGCAGTACTTC.